Following are 31 T cell receptor beta chains from one sample sequenced in a study of shared clonotypes between healthy human individuals. Profiled with immunoSEQ multiplex PCR; TCRdb holds only in-frame clones, not every one. There are hundreds of thousands of clones in the sample; around 74% occur only once, and around 1.6% lies in the top ten. The source material was memory CD4+ T cells sorted from blood. Subset reported: CD45RA-negative fraction. These receptors came from a woman in her twenties or thirties in good health.

V gene TRBV6-5 combines with J gene TRBJ2-5; D not certain. Germline CDR1 is MNHEY and CDR2 is SVGAGI. This CDR3 has 15 amino acids. Trimming took off 5 bases at V and 3 bases at J, with 16 bases between the two ends. The CDR3 bases are TGTGCCAGCAGTCCCAGGACGGTCCCTAAAGAGACCCAGTACTTC. Protein product: CASSPRTVPKETQYF.

The chain couples TRBV5-4 to TRBJ1-1, with 7 nucleotides matching TRBD1. The CDR3 runs 15 residues. The V segment lost 3 bases and the J segment 1 base; nucleotides outside the gene matches: 6. CDR1 is SGHNT, CDR2 YYREEE, per germline (reference sequence). The CDR3 is CASSSRQGGNTEAFF. The CDR3 DNA reads TGTGCCAGCAGCTCCAGACAGGGAGGGAACACTGAAGCTTTCTTT.

The rearrangement joins TRBV19 to TRBJ2-6, with unresolved D. Germline lookup yields CDR1 LNHDA and CDR2 SQIVND (reference sequence). V lost 7 bases and J lost 1, with 11 bases in between. This CDR3 has 15 amino acids. CDR3 residues: CASTIGFSGANVLTF. The CDR3 DNA reads TGTGCCAGTACGATAGGGTTTTCTGGGGCCAACGTCCTGACTTTC.

The CDR3 region has the DNA TGTGCCAGCAGCCAACAGTTTTACGAGCAGTACTTC. Translating it yields CASSQQFYEQYF. The chain couples TRBV28 to TRBJ2-7; D unclear. V dropped 6 bases and J dropped 4 bases, with 10 bases sitting between them. The CDR3 is made up of 12 amino acids. Germline lookup yields CDR1 MDHEN and CDR2 SYDVKM.

A remark on this clone: Other DNA sequences of this sample code for an identical CDR3. V gene TRBV5-4 combines with J gene TRBJ2-5, with D hard to call. The ends were cut back, 2 bases at V and 4 bases at J, with 3 bases in the middle. This CDR3 is built from 11 residues. Germline V CDR1 and CDR2: SGHNT, YYREEE (reference sequence). CDR3 in amino acids: CASSLRETQYF. The CDR3 nucleotides are TGTGCCAGCAGCTTAAGAGAGACCCAGTACTTC.

This clone showed up just a few times. The chain is built from TRBV6-5 and TRBJ2-2; D unclear. Trimming stripped 7 bases from V and 3 bases from J, with 12 bases between. CDR3 size: 14 residues. Germline V gene lookup returns CDR1 MNHEY and CDR2 SVGAGI. As DNA, the CDR3 is TGTGCCAGCAAGCGAGGTGGGGACACCGGGGAGCTGTTTTTT. Translation gives CASKRGGDTGELFF.

This clone was picked up a small number of times. This sequence joins TRBV18 and TRBJ2-1; 7 bases are shared with TRBD1. The CDR3 sequence is 13 residues long. The trim removed 4 bases at V and 5 bases at J, leaving 2 bases unmatched. Germline V gene lookup returns CDR1 KGHSH and CDR2 LQKENI. This CDR3 reads CASSRQGDNEQFF. The CDR3 DNA follows: TGTGCCAGCTCACGGCAGGGGGACAATGAGCAGTTCTTC.

The V and J genes are TRBV2 and TRBJ1-2; D gene unclear. Germline loops: CDR1 SNHLY, CDR2 FYNNEI. This CDR3 has 12 amino acids. Trimming took off 7 bases at V and 2 bases at J, with 8 bases between the two ends. CDR3 sequence reads: CASTDKNYGYTF. CDR3 DNA sequence: TGTGCCAGCACAGACAAGAACTATGGCTACACCTTC.

This chain uses TRBV9 with TRBJ2-5; possibly TRBD2 for D (6 bases). Per germline, CDR1 SGDLS and CDR2 YYNGEE. CDR3 length equals 14 residues. Trimming stripped 2 bases from V and 5 bases from J, with 13 bases between. In nucleotides, the CDR3 is TGTGCCAGCAGCGTCGGGGGAGCGGTGGAGACCCAGTACTTC. As protein: CASSVGGAVETQYF.

The chain employs TRBV28 and TRBJ1-5; D not certain. Trimming left V 6 bases short and J 3 bases short, with 15 bases between. The CDR3 consists of 15 residues. The germline V gene has CDR1 MDHEN and CDR2 SYDVKM. The CDR3 spells CASSRLVGINQPQHF. CDR3 bases: TGTGCCAGCAGCCGGTTGGTGGGGATCAATCAGCCCCAGCATTTT.

This clone has just a few counts. The V call is TRBV5-1, the J call TRBJ1-4; possibly TRBD1 for D (6 bases). Germline assignment: CDR1 SGHRS and CDR2 YFSETQ. V lost 7 bases and J 5 bases, leaving 15 bases between the germline ends. CDR3 size: 14 residues. CDR3 coding DNA: TGCGCCAGCTCTTTGGACAGCCTAAATGAAAAACTGTTTTTT. It is translated as CASSLDSLNEKLFF.

V usage is TRBV18 and J usage is TRBJ2-1; 10 positions agree with TRBD1. Germline V gives CDR1 KGHSH, CDR2 LQKENI. There are 15 residues in the CDR3. Trimming at V came to 6 bases and at J to 8 bases, leaving 10 bases not matched to a gene. The CDR3 spells CASSPIGQGVDEQFF. CDR3 sequence (DNA): TGTGCCAGCTCGCCCATCGGACAGGGGGTCGATGAGCAGTTCTTC.

The chain joins TRBV15 to TRBJ2-2; D not resolved. The CDR3 loop spans 15 amino acids. V lost 0 bases and J lost 4, with 9 bases in between. Germline V CDR1 and CDR2: LNHNV, YYDKDF (reference sequence). The CDR3 protein is CATSRDFRSTGELFF. The CDR3 nucleotides are TGTGCCACCAGCAGAGATTTCAGATCCACCGGGGAGCTGTTTTTT.

The chain uses TRBV7-9 and TRBJ2-7; D is perhaps TRBD1 or TRBD2 (5 bases each). Germline CDR1 SEHNR, CDR2 FQNEAQ (reference sequence). Trimming took 4 bases from V and 6 from J, leaving 16 bases between them. The CDR3 has 14 residues. Here the CDR3 DNA reads TGTGCCAGCAGCTCAACCGGGACGTCGGGCGAGCAGTACTTC. This encodes CASSSTGTSGEQYF.

The rearrangement links TRBV28 to TRBJ1-4; no clear D. This CDR3 comprises 14 residues. Germline V gene sequence: CDR1 MDHEN, CDR2 SYDVKM. Trimming removed 6 bases from V and 10 bases from J, with 18 bases in between. CDR3 sequence (DNA): TGTGCCAGCAGGCCCCTGGGCGTAGGAGTAAAACTGTTTTTT. Translation gives CASRPLGVGVKLFF.

This clone was counted a few times. At one of its ends the junction is not consistent with the germline gene, which may arise from a read error. V usage is TRBV28 and J usage is TRBJ1-5; possible D gene TRBD1, 5 bases. The CDR3 runs 11 residues. Germline V gives CDR1 MDHEN, CDR2 SYDVKM. In nucleotides, the CDR3 is TGTGCCAGCAGTTCCCCGACGGGGCGTAATTTT. Translated, it gives CASSSPTGRNF.

The V call is TRBV6-1, the J call TRBJ1-1; 9 bases map to TRBD1. This CDR3 contains 15 residues. V lost 6 bases to trimming and J lost 1 base; unmatched junction nucleotides: 6. Per germline, CDR1 MNHNS and CDR2 SASEGT. The CDR3 DNA sequence: TGTGCCAGCAGGCGGGACAGGGCGGAGAACACTGAAGCTTTCTTT. It is translated as CASRRDRAENTEAFF.

The chain has TRBV6-1 and TRBJ1-2; D uncertain. Trimming removed 6 bases from V and 2 bases from J, with 16 bases in between. CDR1 and CDR2 (germline): MNHNS, SASEGT. This CDR3 region has 15 residues. The DNA for the CDR3 is TGTGCCAGCAGCCCCGGACGGTATGGCAACTATGGCTACACCTTC. Translated, it gives CASSPGRYGNYGYTF.

The gene calls are TRBV2 and TRBJ2-5; 9 bases fit TRBD1. The end of the DNA fits TRBJ2-7 better, so the J call may be wrong. The CDR3 is 12 residues long. Germline V gene sequence: CDR1 SNHLY, CDR2 FYNNEI. The CDR3 nucleotides are TGTGCCAGCAGTGGACAGGGGGTCGAGCAGTACTTC. It specifies CASSGQGVEQYF.

The genes are TRBV28 and TRBJ2-1; D gene unclear. The CDR3 has 14 amino acids. V lost 6 bases to trimming and J lost 7 bases, with 16 bases between them. Germline V lookup: CDR1 MDHEN, CDR2 SYDVKM. In DNA, the CDR3 is TGTGCCAGCAGCTACCGTAACGGCTGGAATGAGCAGTTCTTC. This codes for CASSYRNGWNEQFF. The full variable domain, with the rest looked up from reference TRBV28 and TRBJ2-1, is DVKVTQSSRYLVKRTGEKVFLECVQDMDHENMFWYRQDPGLGLRLIYFSYDVKMKEKGDIPEGYSVSREKKERFSLILESASTNQTSMYLCASSYRNGWNEQFFGPGTRLTVL.

The count of this clone is one. The chain recombines TRBV28 with TRBJ2-7; the D call may be TRBD1 or TRBD2 (5 bases each). This CDR3 is 13 amino acids long. The ends were cut back, 2 bases at V and 7 bases at J, with 12 bases in the middle. Germline V gives CDR1 MDHEN, CDR2 SYDVKM. CDR3 sequence: CASSLLGDREQYF. The CDR3 DNA follows: TGTGCCAGCAGTTTACTAGGGGACCGGGAGCAGTACTTC.

V is TRBV5-1 and J is TRBJ1-1, with D unclear. This CDR3 spans 15 amino acids. Trimming left V 5 bases short and J 0 bases short, with 14 bases between. The germline V gene has CDR1 SGHRS and CDR2 YFSETQ. The CDR3 nucleotides read TGCGCCAGCAGTCTTACTTCGACCGTGAACACTGAAGCTTTCTTT. It is translated as CASSLTSTVNTEAFF.

This sequence joins TRBV11-3 and TRBJ2-1, with 7 nucleotides matching TRBD1. Losses at the gene ends were 4 bases for V and 4 bases for J; bases not matched to a gene: 7. CDR1 is SGHNT, CDR2 YENEEA, per germline. This CDR3 comprises 15 residues. CDR3: CASSSGRGRYNEQFF. The CDR3 nucleotides read TGTGCCAGCAGCTCCGGTAGGGGGCGATACAATGAGCAGTTCTTC.

The chain has TRBV6-5 and TRBJ1-4, with 9 bases matching TRBD1. CDR3 length: 16 amino acids. V shed 2 bases, J shed 0 bases, and the junction held 1 base outside the gene matches. CDR1 is MNHEY and CDR2 is SVGAGI in the germline V gene. The DNA for the CDR3 is TGTGCCAGCAGTTACGGACAGGGGACAACTAATGAAAAACTGTTTTTT. Its translation: CASSYGQGTTNEKLFF.

For this clone: A single base is all that separates this from a far larger clone, so a read error is likely. The identical CDR3 is also encoded by other nucleotide sequences in the sample. J is TRBJ1-1 and V is TRBV6-1; D gene unclear. The ends were cut back, 7 bases at V and 8 bases at J, with 17 bases in the middle. The CDR3 is made up of 13 amino acids. CDR1 is MNHNS, CDR2 SASEGT, per germline. CDR3 sequence: CASTTESFTEAFF. In DNA, the CDR3 is TGTGCCAGCACCACCGAGTCGTTCACCGAAGCTTTCTTT.

The chain couples TRBV5-1 to TRBJ2-7; TRBD1 matches 9 bases. The CDR3 extends over 14 amino acids. V lost 8 bases to trimming and J lost 4 bases; unmatched junction nucleotides: 10. In germline, CDR1 is SGHRS, CDR2 YFSETQ. The CDR3: CASTPGQGVYEQYF. In nucleotides, the CDR3 is TGCGCCAGTACTCCGGGACAGGGAGTTTACGAGCAGTACTTC.

Worth noting for this clone: Other DNA sequences in the sample encode the same CDR3. The V call is TRBV7-3, the J call TRBJ2-2, with TRBD1 matching over 7 bases. This CDR3 comprises 15 residues. V was pared by 2 bases and J by 3 bases, with 3 bases of the junction left unmatched. Germline CDR1 and CDR2: SGHTA and FQGTGA. The chain's CDR3 is CASSLGTVDTGELFF. The CDR3 DNA sequence: TGTGCCAGCAGCTTAGGGACAGTAGACACCGGGGAGCTGTTTTTT.

This clone was seen a single time. V gene TRBV19 combines with J gene TRBJ1-2; tentatively, D is TRBD1 (5 bases). CDR1 is LNHDA, CDR2 SQIVND, per germline (reference sequence). V lost 5 bases, J lost 4 bases, and 17 bases lay in between. There are 15 residues in the CDR3. Written as DNA, the CDR3 is TGTGCCAGTAGTCTCGGGGCGGTGGAGGGCTATGGCTACACCTTC. Protein: CASSLGAVEGYGYTF.

This clone was seen a single time. The rearrangement uses TRBV5-4 and TRBJ2-5, with a possible D match to TRBD2 (7 bases). Germline V gene data show CDR1 as SGHNT and CDR2 as YYREEE (reference sequence). This CDR3 comprises 14 residues. V was shortened by 3 bases and J by 2 bases, with 11 bases between the two germline ends. DNA for the CDR3: TGTGCCAGCAGCTCCGGGGGGCCACAAGAGACCCAGTACTTC. The encoded protein is CASSSGGPQETQYF.

This rearrangement joins TRBV5-1 to TRBJ2-5; D not resolved. The CDR3 runs 13 residues. Germline V lookup: CDR1 SGHRS, CDR2 YFSETQ. The V and J ends lost 1 base and 3 bases respectively, with 7 bases between them. The CDR3 DNA is TGCGCCAGCAGCTTGAAAGTCAAAGAGACCCAGTACTTC. Residues: CASSLKVKETQYF.

V usage is TRBV4-1 and J usage is TRBJ1-4, with D perhaps TRBD1 (5 bases). The V end was cut by 0 bases, the J end by 6 bases, with 14 bases between. The V gene's germline CDR1 is MGHRA and CDR2 YSYEKL. There are 16 residues in the CDR3. CDR3: CASSQDTGQGHEKLFF. The CDR3 DNA reads as TGCGCCAGCAGCCAAGATACGGGGCAGGGACATGAAAAACTGTTTTTT.